Listed here are 22 T cell receptor beta chains from one sample, sequenced in a study of blood T cell repertoires in COVID-19. Profiling relied on immunoSEQ multiplex PCR, and the TCRdb table lists in-frame clones only, not all of them. The sample includes approximately 25,000 clones, approximately 78% of them seen just once. Material for sequencing was peripheral blood. The receptors shown here come from an older woman with COVID-19, enrolled during active disease.

V usage is TRBV4-3 and J usage is TRBJ2-1, with TRBD2 matching over 7 bases. The V segment lost 0 bases and the J segment 4 bases; nucleotides outside the gene matches: 6. This CDR3 is 16 amino acids long. In germline, CDR1 is LGHNA, CDR2 YSLEER. The DNA of the CDR3 is TGCGCCAGCAGCCAAGATTACCGGGAGGTATACAATGAGCAGTTCTTC. Translated, it gives CASSQDYREVYNEQFF.

The J gene is TRBJ1-5, the V gene TRBV19; D is ambiguous. The length of the CDR3 is 15 residues. Trimming removed 3 bases from V and 5 bases from J, with 14 bases in between. The germline V gene has CDR1 LNHDA and CDR2 SQIVND (reference sequence). CDR3 bases: TGTGCCAGTAGTATGGCCCCGGGGAACGATCAGCCCCAGCATTTT. It encodes CASSMAPGNDQPQHF.

This sequence joins TRBV12-3 or TRBV12-4 and TRBJ1-2; no definite D call. This CDR3 is 12 amino acids long. V was trimmed by 5 bases and J by 8 bases, leaving 12 bases between them. The CDR3 reads CASSMGGLGYTF. CDR3 in DNA: TGTGCCAGCAGTATGGGAGGATTGGGCTACACCTTC.

The V call is TRBV13, the J call TRBJ2-7; 10 nucleotides line up with TRBD1. Looked up from germline, CDR1 is PRHDT and CDR2 is FYEKMQ (reference sequence). With V trimmed by 4 bases and J by 5 bases, 5 bases remained unmatched. This CDR3 has 14 amino acids. CDR3 DNA: TGTGCCAGCAGCTCGGGACAGGGGAACGACGAGCAGTACTTC. This sequence encodes CASSSGQGNDEQYF.

The chain recombines TRBV5-6 with TRBJ2-1; TRBD2 aligns across 14 bases. The ends lost 4 bases at V and 4 bases at J; junction bases unmatched: 10. The germline V gene encodes CDR1 SGHDT and CDR2 YYEEEE. This CDR3 contains 18 residues. The CDR3 DNA sequence: TGTGCCAGCAGCACCGGACTAGCGGGAGGCGGGTATTACAATGAGCAGTTCTTC. As protein: CASSTGLAGGGYYNEQFF.

This chain uses TRBV6-6 with TRBJ2-3; the D gene is possibly TRBD1 (5 bases). Germline CDR1 is MNHNY and CDR2 is SVGAGI (reference sequence). The CDR3 is made up of 14 amino acids. V shed 8 bases and J shed 2 bases, with 14 bases lying between them. The CDR3: CASGAPAPTDTQYF. Here the CDR3 DNA reads TGTGCCAGCGGGGCTCCCGCTCCCACAGATACGCAGTATTTT.

The rearrangement links TRBV5-1 to TRBJ1-3; TRBD1 might be the D (5 bases). Looked up from germline, CDR1 is SGHRS and CDR2 is YFSETQ. Trimming pared 1 base from V and 0 bases from J, leaving 11 bases between. The CDR3 sequence is 16 residues long. The CDR3 coding sequence is TGCGCCAGCAGCTTGACCGGGGGGATCTCTGGAAACACCATATATTTT. Translation gives CASSLTGGISGNTIYF.

The chain recombines TRBV19 with TRBJ1-2; D call uncertain. The CDR3 contains 12 residues. V shed 6 bases and J shed 14 bases, with 19 bases lying between them. Germline V CDR1 and CDR2: LNHDA, SQIVND (reference sequence). The CDR3 protein is CASRPPGPSFTF. The CDR3 region has the DNA TGTGCCAGTAGGCCACCGGGTCCATCGTTTACCTTC.

The rearrangement links TRBV19 to TRBJ2-1, with TRBD1 identical over 7 bases. Germline values: CDR1 LNHDA, CDR2 SQIVND (reference sequence). The CDR3 has 14 amino acids. With V trimmed by 2 bases and J by 7 bases, 5 bases remained unmatched. The CDR3, as DNA: TGTGCCAGTAGTATACGGGAACAGGGGAATGAGCAGTTCTTC. Amino acids: CASSIREQGNEQFF.

The J gene is TRBJ1-2, the V gene TRBV5-1, with 7 bases identical to TRBD1. J gave up 3 bases and V 0 bases, and 2 bases lay outside the gene matches. The CDR3 totals 14 residues. Germline values: CDR1 SGHRS, CDR2 YFSETQ. CDR3: CASSLGQGYYGYTF. The CDR3, as DNA: TGCGCCAGCAGCTTGGGACAGGGTTACTATGGCTACACCTTC. Looking up the rest from reference TRBV5-1 and TRBJ1-2 gives the full variable domain: KAGVTQTPRYLIKTRGQQVTLSCSPISGHRSVSWYQQTPGQGLQFLFEYFSETQRNKGNFPGRFSGRQFSNSRSEMNVSTLELGDSALYLCASSLGQGYYGYTFGSGTRLTVV.

This clone was seen only a few times. The chain joins TRBV5-1 to TRBJ2-7; 12 positions agree with TRBD2. The V gene end was trimmed by 7 bases and the J gene end by 1 base; junction bases not matched to a gene: 9. The CDR3 loop spans 16 amino acids. Germline lookup yields CDR1 SGHRS and CDR2 YFSETQ. DNA for the CDR3: TGCGCCAGCCCCTCATGGGGGACTAGCGGGTCCTACGAGCAGTACGTC. Its translation: CASPSWGTSGSYEQYV.

This chain uses TRBV7-2 with TRBJ2-5; possible D gene TRBD1, 5 bases. Trimming cost V 0 bases and J 2 bases, with 10 bases left between them. The CDR3 has 15 amino acids. Germline-derived CDR1 and CDR2 are SGHTA and FQGNSA. The CDR3 DNA is TGTGCCAGCAGCTTAGCACAGGCCCTTCAAGAGACCCAGTACTTC. Amino acid sequence: CASSLAQALQETQYF.

The V gene is TRBV29-1, the J gene TRBJ2-3, with D maybe TRBD2 (5 bases). The V and J ends lost 5 bases and 1 base respectively, with 10 bases between them. The germline CDR1 and CDR2 sequences are SQVTM and ANQGSEA. The CDR3 consists of 13 residues. CDR3 sequence reads: CSVHVSGTDTQYF. CDR3 bases: TGCAGCGTTCATGTTAGCGGCACAGATACGCAGTATTTT.

In its sample, this clone was seen a few times. The chain links TRBV28 to TRBJ2-3, with D possibly being TRBD2 (5 bases). The CDR3 contains 17 residues. The V end was cut by 5 bases, the J end by 1 base, with 19 bases between. Germline values: CDR1 MDHEN, CDR2 SYDVKM. The chain's CDR3 is CASSRMVPSAGTDTQYF. In nucleotides, the CDR3 is TGTGCCAGCAGTCGAATGGTTCCATCAGCGGGCACAGATACGCAGTATTTT.

V is TRBV19 and J is TRBJ1-2; D gene unclear. Trimming stripped 0 bases from V and 4 bases from J, with 9 bases between. The V gene's germline CDR1 is LNHDA and CDR2 SQIVND (reference sequence). The CDR3 covers 14 residues. CDR3 in DNA: TGTGCCAGTAGTATAGACGGAGGGCGCTATGGCTACACCTTC. Encoded protein: CASSIDGGRYGYTF.

CDR3 sequence (DNA): TGTGCCAGCACCCCCGGGACAGGGGACACTGAAGCTTTCTTT. Its translation is CASTPGTGDTEAFF. The V call is TRBV5-4, the J call TRBJ1-1; 10 bases match TRBD1. The CDR3 runs 14 residues. Germline V gene lookup returns CDR1 SGHNT and CDR2 YYREEE (reference sequence). V lost 6 bases, J lost 3 bases, and 5 bases stayed unmatched.

This clone came up once. V is TRBV18 and J is TRBJ2-7; TRBD2 matches at 11 bases. CDR1 and CDR2 from the germline V gene are KGHSH and LQKENI. The CDR3 contains 15 residues. V gave up 3 bases and J gave up 6 bases; unmatched junction bases: 7. CDR3 sequence: CASSPSSGRRGEQYV. CDR3 coding DNA: TGTGCCAGCTCACCGTCTAGCGGGAGGCGGGGCGAGCAGTACGTC.

This clone appeared a single time. This chain joins TRBV2 and TRBJ1-2; the match to TRBD1 covers 7 bases. The CDR3 extends over 14 amino acids. The J segment lost 7 bases and the V segment lost 2 bases, leaving 7 bases of the junction unmatched. Germline CDR1 is SNHLY and CDR2 is FYNNEI. CDR3 in amino acids: CASSENRSGGGYTF. The CDR3 nucleotides are TGTGCCAGCAGTGAAAATCGGTCAGGGGGTGGCTACACCTTC.

This chain uses TRBV28 with TRBJ1-1; D is ambiguous. The ends were cut back, 7 bases at V and 2 bases at J, with 14 bases in the middle. Germline V gene data show CDR1 as MDHEN and CDR2 as SYDVKM. CDR3 length equals 14 residues. DNA for the CDR3: TGTGCCAGCACTAAAACCACAGAAAACACTGAAGCTTTCTTT. Translated: CASTKTTENTEAFF.

V is TRBV7-2 and J is TRBJ2-1; 12 bases line up with TRBD1. CDR1 and CDR2 (germline): SGHTA, FQGNSA. The CDR3 loop spans 16 amino acids. V shed 4 bases, J shed 9 bases, and the junction held 10 bases outside the gene matches. CDR3 nucleotides: TGTGCCAGCAGCTCCCCCGGGACAGGGGGCTTCAGTGAGCAGTTCTTC. It specifies CASSSPGTGGFSEQFF.

This clone came up a few times. DNA of the CDR3: TGTGCCAGCAGCCCAGGACAGGGCCAAGAGACCCAGTACTTC. Amino acids: CASSPGQGQETQYF. V is TRBV5-8 and J is TRBJ2-5, with TRBD1 identical over 8 bases. V was clipped by 4 bases and J by 1 base; unmatched bases: 3. CDR1 is SGHTS and CDR2 is YDEGEE in the germline V gene. This CDR3 region has 14 residues. The whole variable domain, remainder taken from reference TRBV5-8 and TRBJ2-5, is EAGVTQSPTHLIKTRGQQATLRCSPISGHTSVYWYQQALGLGLQFLLWYDEGEERNRGNFPPRFSGRQFPNYSSELNVNALELEDSALYLCASSPGQGQETQYFGPGTRLLVL.

This clone has just one count. The chain carries TRBV6-5 and TRBJ1-1; no definite D call. Germline CDR1 is MNHEY and CDR2 is SVGAGI. V was clipped by 2 bases and J by 4 bases, with 8 bases between them. The CDR3 has 13 residues. CDR3 DNA: TGTGCCAGCAGTTACACCGCAGGCACTGAAGCTTTCTTT. Residues: CASSYTAGTEAFF.